This TCR beta chain was retrieved from a study of T cell responses to AZD1222 COVID-19 vaccine. TCRdb's copy holds only in-frame clones and misses some; the assay was immunoSEQ multiplex PCR. The sample holds around 100,000 clones, approximately 90% seen once. This clone occurred a few times. What it recognizes is unknown. Other nucleotide sequences from this sample produce the same CDR3. The study, taken as a whole, reports: Most donors were white British and more were female, and clonal diversity was possibly underestimated. With dominance at 160-218 and 743-854, vaccine-associated CD4 TCRs spanned spike. In the spike-specific TCR repertoire, nearly half reportedly target unmutated variant regions.

This receptor was identified in an adult in good health. The sample consisted of peripheral blood, taken on day 0 of AZD1222 vaccination.

CDR3 amino acids: CASSEARGSYGYTF. The CDR3 coding sequence is TGTGCCAGCAGTGAAGCTAGGGGAAGCTATGGCTACACCTTC. The chain joins TRBV2 to TRBJ1-2; weak D call: TRBD1 (5 bases). The germline V gene has CDR1 SNHLY and CDR2 FYNNEI. V dropped 0 bases and J dropped 4 bases, with 9 bases sitting between them. CDR3 length equals 14 residues.